This T cell receptor beta chain was obtained from a study of T cells after yellow fever vaccination. TCRdb ran MiXCR on the 5' RACE reads and lists one entry per CDR3 protein. The sample carries under 300,000 distinct CDR3 sequences, 6.9% recorded once. Study-level results: A minor fraction of clonotypes spanned both CD4 and CD8 compartments. Clones from primary vaccination mostly reappeared after the booster (approximately 96% CD4, about 85% CD8). On re-exposure, the response was weaker but peaked faster, at day 5 versus 15.

Trimming pared 5 bases from V and 0 bases from J, leaving 14 bases between. Per germline, CDR1 SEHNR and CDR2 FQNEAQ (reference sequence). The CDR3 runs to 16 residues. With respect to this clonotype: Its antigen is as yet unknown. A much larger clone differs from this one at a single base, so this may be a read error.

The source was CD4+ T cells sorted from PBMCs, collected 15 days after the yellow fever booster vaccination. The sequence was obtained from a man aged 25-40 years who received the YFV17D yellow fever vaccine. This chain links TRBV7-9 with TRBJ2-1; D perhaps matches TRBD2 (6 bases). In DNA form, the CDR3 reads TGTGCCAGCAGCCCCTCCCCCGGGAGCTCCTACAATGAGCAGTTCTTC. This codes for CASSPSPGSSYNEQFF.